The 11 T cell receptor beta chains given below trace back to one sample, sequenced in a study of spatial heterogeneity in lung cancer. The time point: sample taken at primary tumor resection. Frozen PBMC, nontumor lung or tumor provided whole RNA, which was sequenced unsorted. Via MiXCR, TCRdb re-called the 5' RACE reads, giving one row per CDR3 protein. The data show 25,000 to 35,000 distinct CDR3 sequences, around 8.4% seen once. Here the sequenced sample was PBMCs, taken at surgery. These receptor sequences come from a female donor with early-stage non-small cell lung cancer.

In its sample, this clonotype was seen many times. The rearrangement uses TRBV6-2 or TRBV6-3 and TRBJ2-3, with D uncertain. V was shortened by 5 bases and J by 0 bases, with 15 bases between the two germline ends. This CDR3 comprises 16 residues. Germline V lookup: CDR1 MNHEY, CDR2 SVGEGT. CDR3 DNA sequence: TGTGCCAGCAGTAGAAGACTGCCCGCGAGCACAGATACGCAGTATTTT. Translation gives CASSRRLPASTDTQYF.

This clonotype was observed at least ten times. The gene calls are TRBV11-3 and TRBJ2-2; 14 bases match TRBD2. CDR1 is SGHNT, CDR2 YENEEA, per germline. V shed 5 bases, J shed 4 bases, and the junction held 6 bases outside the gene matches. The CDR3 has 17 amino acids. CDR3 nucleotides: TGTGCCAGCAGCCCGGGACTAGCGGGAGCGGTCACCGGGGAGCTGTTTTTT. Encoded protein: CASSPGLAGAVTGELFF.

This clonotype was detected a few times. The chain combines TRBV6-2 or TRBV6-3 with TRBJ2-1; TRBD2 matches 8 bases. V was clipped by 5 bases and J by 8 bases; unmatched bases: 8. The CDR3 extends over 14 amino acids. Germline V lookup: CDR1 MNHEY, CDR2 SVGEGT. CDR3 nucleotide sequence: TGTGCCAGCAGTACACCGGGACTAGTGGATGAGCAGTTCTTC. Protein sequence: CASSTPGLVDEQFF.

In this sample, this clonotype turned up many times. The V gene is TRBV29-1, the J gene TRBJ2-1; 10 bases fit TRBD2. This CDR3 is built from 14 residues. Germline values: CDR1 SQVTM, CDR2 ANQGSEA. V was clipped by 3 bases and J by 8 bases; unmatched bases: 7. The CDR3 coding sequence is TGCAGCGTTGACGCTAGCGGGAGTTTTGATGAGCAGTTCTTC. Its protein is CSVDASGSFDEQFF.

The chain joins TRBV6-5 to TRBJ2-6; 8 bases align to TRBD1. The CDR3 consists of 19 residues. Unmatched junction bases numbered 15, after V lost 8 bases and J lost 0 bases. Germline CDR1 is MNHEY and CDR2 is SVGAGI. CDR3 DNA sequence: TGTGCCAGCTTAGTCTCCTGGGACAGGTTTTTCTCTGGGGCCAACGTCCTGACTTTC. Amino acid sequence: CASLVSWDRFFSGANVLTF.

This clonotype was detected many times. The rearrangement uses TRBV11-2 and TRBJ2-5; D ambiguous. Trimming left V 5 bases short and J 5 bases short, with 6 bases between. This CDR3 has 11 residues. CDR1 is SGHAT, CDR2 FQNNGV, per germline. The CDR3: CASSPHETQYF. CDR3 DNA sequence: TGTGCCAGCAGCCCTCACGAGACCCAGTACTTC.

Note on this clonotype: A much larger clone is a single base away; this may be a read error. The CDR3 carries no conserved terminal phenylalanine or tryptophan, so it likely arises from a read error. This chain connects TRBV7-2 to TRBJ2-5, with 7 bases aligning to TRBD1. Losses at the gene ends were 5 bases for V and 3 bases for J; bases not matched to a gene: 6. The germline V gene encodes CDR1 SGHTA and CDR2 FQGNSA. The CDR3 is 14 amino acids. This CDR3 reads CASSRGGAEETQYY. DNA for the CDR3: TGTGCCAGCAGCCGAGGGGGCGCGGAAGAGACCCAGTACTAC.

At least ten counts were recorded for this clonotype. The chain carries TRBV10-3 and TRBJ1-1; tentative D call: TRBD1 (5 bases). V was clipped by 6 bases and J by 4 bases, with 15 bases between them. CDR3 length: 14 residues. Germline V CDR1 and CDR2: ENHRY, SYGVKD. CDR3 DNA: TGTGCCATCAGCGTCCTGGGGGGTGGCACTGAAGCTTTCTTT. This sequence encodes CAISVLGGGTEAFF.

The table lists this clonotype with many counts. CDR3 DNA: TGCAGCGTTGAAGGGGTGAACTATGGCTACACCTTC. Translation: CSVEGVNYGYTF. This chain links TRBV29-1 with TRBJ1-2; D unclear. The CDR3 covers 12 residues. CDR1 and CDR2 (germline): SQVTM, ANQGSEA. V lost 1 base, J lost 2 bases, and 5 bases lay in between.

This clonotype came up many times. The CDR3 DNA reads TGTGCCAGCAGTTTCGGGACCGGGAACACCGGGGAGCTGTTTTTT. Amino acid sequence: CASSFGTGNTGELFF. V gene TRBV12-3 or TRBV12-4 combines with J gene TRBJ2-2, with D possibly called TRBD1 or TRBD2 (5 bases each). The V end was cut by 3 bases, the J end by 1 base, with 9 bases between. The CDR3 has 15 residues.

This chain connects TRBV6-1 to TRBJ2-7; the D gene could be TRBD1 or TRBD2 (5 bases each). The CDR3 extends over 12 amino acids. Trimming removed 1 base at V and 11 bases at J, with 12 bases between. Germline-derived CDR1 and CDR2 are MNHNS and SASEGT. CDR3 loop: CASSEGGNKKYF. In DNA form, the CDR3 reads TGTGCCAGCAGTGAAGGGGGGAATAAGAAGTACTTC.